Listed below are T cell receptor beta chains from one sample, sequenced in a study of cytomegalovirus exposure and HLA in healthy donors. The protocol was immunoSEQ multiplex PCR, while the TCRdb copy is restricted to in-frame clones and leaves out a portion. The data show approximately 150,000 clones, approximately 91% seen once. Sequencing was carried out using PBMCs. Every receptor here comes from a woman younger than 30 in good health and CMV-seropositive. Each CDR3 is given with its conserved first and last residue. The D gene is left open where the match is weak. For some rows the clone size is stated as once, few or many, or as a class when expanded; others skip it.

J,V,D,size,DNA,CDR3
TRBJ2-4,TRBV5-6,NA,NA,TGTGCCAGCAGCTTCAAGGTAACCGGGAGAGCCAAAAACATTCAGTACTTC,CASSFKVTGRAKNIQYF
TRBJ1-1,TRBV7-8,TRBD1,once,TGTGCCAGCAGCTGGTTAGGACAGGAGAACACTGAAGCTTTCTTT,CASSWLGQENTEAFF
TRBJ2-2,TRBV10-3,TRBD1,once,TGTGCCATCAGTGAAGGACAGGGGGCATCCGGGGAGCTGTTTTTT,CAISEGQGASGELFF
TRBJ2-7,TRBV14,TRBD2,once,TGTGCCAGCAGCCCACTGACTAGCGGGAATCGGAAGCAGTACTTC,CASSPLTSGNRKQYF
TRBJ2-7,TRBV6-1,TRBD1,many,TGTGCCAGCAGTGAAGGGGACAGCTCCTACGAGCAGTACTTC,CASSEGDSSYEQYF
TRBJ2-1,TRBV7-9,NA,NA,TGTGCCAGCAGCTGGTCGGGACAACTCAACTACAATGAGCAGTTCTTC,CASSWSGQLNYNEQFF
TRBJ2-1,TRBV11-3,TRBD1,NA,TGTGCCAGCAGTTTAACCCACGGGCGACAGGGGATGGATGAGCAGTTCTTC,CASSLTHGRQGMDEQFF
TRBJ1-1,TRBV4-3,NA,NA,TGCGCCAGCAGCCAAAACAGGGAGAACACTGAAGCTTTCTTT,CASSQNRENTEAFF
TRBJ2-2,TRBV30,NA,once,TGTGCCTGGAGTACTACAGGGTACAACACCGGGGAGCTGTTTTTT,CAWSTTGYNTGELFF
TRBJ2-5,TRBV9,TRBD2,NA,TGTGCCAGCAGCGTAGTGGCTAGCGGAGGCGACCAAGAGACCCAGTACTTC,CASSVVASGGDQETQYF
TRBJ2-7,TRBV11-2,NA,NA,TGTGCCAGCAGCCCCCAATACGGGGTTTACGAGCAGTACTTC,CASSPQYGVYEQYF
TRBJ2-1,TRBV5-4,NA,NA,TGTGCCAGCAGCCTGGGCGGAACAAGTTACAATGAGCAGTTCTTC,CASSLGGTSYNEQFF
TRBJ1-2,TRBV7-8,NA,NA,TGTGCCAGCAGCCCGCACGGACAGAGAGCTAACTATGGCTACACCTTC,CASSPHGQRANYGYTF
TRBJ2-3,TRBV6-1,TRBD1,NA,TGTGCCAGCAGTGACCCCACAGGGGTAGATACGCAGTATTTT,CASSDPTGVDTQYF
TRBJ2-5,TRBV5-4,NA,few,TGTGCCAGCAGCTTGGACAGGGAGTCCTATCGCGAGACCCAGTACTTC,CASSLDRESYRETQYF
TRBJ1-1,TRBV6-6,NA,NA,TGTGCCAGCAGTCCATTCGTAGGGGAAGAGAGAGCTTTCTTT,CASSPFVGEERAFF
TRBJ2-5,TRBV18,TRBD1,NA,TGTGCCAGCTCACCAAGACGACAGGGGGCTGAGACCCAGTACTTC,CASSPRRQGAETQYF
TRBJ1-1,TRBV5-1,NA,NA,TGCGCCAGCAGCTTCAGCGCAAACACTGAAGCTTTCTTT,CASSFSANTEAFF
TRBJ2-1,TRBV11-3,TRBD2,NA,TGTGCCAGCAATAAAGAGGGCAAGACTAGCGAGCAGTTCTTC,CASNKEGKTSEQFF
TRBJ2-1,TRBV6-1,NA,NA,TGTGCCAGCAGTGAACACGACGGGAGTGGTCACAATGAGCAGTTCTTC,CASSEHDGSGHNEQFF
TRBJ1-4,TRBV28,NA,NA,TGTGCCAGCAGCCGCGGAGACGTGAATGAAAAACTGTTTTTT,CASSRGDVNEKLFF
TRBJ1-2,TRBV11-3,TRBD1,NA,TGTGCCAGCAGTCGGGGTGGGACAGCCAACTATGGCTACACCTTC,CASSRGGTANYGYTF
TRBJ2-6,TRBV10-3,NA,NA,TGTGCCATCAGTGAGTCAGGGGGAGGGAACTCTGGGGCCAACGTCCTGACTTTC,CAISESGGGNSGANVLTF
TRBJ2-7,TRBV6-6,NA,NA,TGTGCCAGCAGTTTCCTTTATTCCGAGCAGTACTTC,CASSFLYSEQYF
TRBJ2-7,TRBV28,TRBD1,NA,TGTGCCAGCAGTGAGAGGACAGGGGTAAACTACGAGCAGTACTTC,CASSERTGVNYEQYF
TRBJ1-5,TRBV28,TRBD1,NA,TGTGCCAGCAGTTCAGGACGGCAGGGGGTTATCAATCAGCCCCAGCATTTT,CASSSGRQGVINQPQHF
TRBJ1-1,TRBV28,TRBD1,once,TGTGCCAGCAGGGAGACAGGGACTGAAGCTTTCTTT,CASRETGTEAFF
TRBJ2-1,TRBV27,TRBD2,NA,TGTGCCAGCAGTCCAATAGCGGGAAGCTCCTACAATGAGCAGTTCTTC,CASSPIAGSSYNEQFF
TRBJ2-5,TRBV21-1,NA,NA,TGTGCCAGCAGCAAAGAGTGTCTACAGGGTTGTATAGAGACCCAGTACTTC,CASSKECLQGCIETQYF
TRBJ2-7,TRBV30,TRBD1,NA,TGTGCCTGGAGTGTACTGGGACAGGTCAATTACGAGCAGTACTTC,CAWSVLGQVNYEQYF
TRBJ2-1,TRBV4-1,TRBD2,NA,TGCGCCAGCAGCCTGACTAGCGGACAATACAATGAGCAGTTCTTC,CASSLTSGQYNEQFF
TRBJ2-7,TRBV19,NA,NA,TGTGCCAGTACGGACAACTCCTACGAGCAGTACTTC,CASTDNSYEQYF
TRBJ1-5,TRBV28,TRBD1,NA,TGTGCCAGCAGTTTCCCCGGGACAGTTCAGCCCCAGCATTTT,CASSFPGTVQPQHF
TRBJ1-3,TRBV28,NA,NA,TGTGCCAGCAGTACGCCACAGGGTAACACCATATATTTT,CASSTPQGNTIYF
TRBJ2-1,TRBV5-1,TRBD2,once,TGCGCCAGCAGCTTGGAATCAGCGGGAGTCAATGAGCAGTTCTTC,CASSLESAGVNEQFF
TRBJ1-2,TRBV7-8,NA,NA,TGTGCCAGCAGCCCTAGCCGGGACCCCCGGCGGGGCTATGGCTACACCTTC,CASSPSRDPRRGYGYTF
TRBJ2-3,TRBV11-2,TRBD2,NA,TGTGCCAGCAGCATAACACACGGGACTAGCGGAACCCGCACAGATACGCAGTATTTT,CASSITHGTSGTRTDTQYF
TRBJ1-4,TRBV29-1,NA,NA,TGCAGCGTTTCGGGGACCACAGGGTGGGCAACTAATGAAAAACTGTTTTTT,CSVSGTTGWATNEKLFF
TRBJ2-7,TRBV2,TRBD1,NA,TGTGCCAGCAGTCTCGGACAGGGGATCTCCTACGAGCAGTACTTC,CASSLGQGISYEQYF
TRBJ2-7,TRBV11-2,TRBD1,NA,TGTGCCAGCAGTGCTACGCCGGGACAGGGGGACTACGAGCAGTACTTC,CASSATPGQGDYEQYF
TRBJ2-7,TRBV7-9,NA,NA,TGTGCCAGCAGCTTTGACCGGGACATCTCCTACGAGCAGTACTTC,CASSFDRDISYEQYF
TRBJ1-5,TRBV5-8,TRBD1,NA,TGTGCCAGCAGCTTTCTGGGATCCAGGGGGAACCTTTATAGCAATCAGCCCCAGCATTTT,CASSFLGSRGNLYSNQPQHF
TRBJ1-2,TRBV9,NA,NA,TGTGCCAGCAGCGGGTACGGTGGCTACACCTTC,CASSGYGGYTF